This is a list of T cell receptor beta chains from one sample in a study of T cell responses to AZD1222 COVID-19 vaccine. Assay used: immunoSEQ multiplex PCR; TCRdb lists only in-frame clones, some missing. The data contain more than 95,000 clones, 90% of them singletons. The sequenced sample was peripheral blood, obtained on day 0 of MenACWY control vaccination. These receptors were taken from an adult in good health. Each CDR3 is given without its conserved first and last residue.

J gene	V gene	CDR3 protein
TRBJ1-2	TRBV6-1	ASSEDRSYGYT
TRBJ1-2	TRBV6-1	ASSSTGQAYGYT
TRBJ2-2	TRBV6-5	ASTASITGELF
TRBJ2-1	TRBV5-4	ASSYGTGSYNEQF
TRBJ2-1	TRBV7-6	ASSLGQPGGRSYNEQF
TRBJ2-7	TRBV7-9	ASSQPGQGRPYEQY
TRBJ1-1	TRBV6-5	ASSYIGTGDTEAF
TRBJ1-3	TRBV5-1	ASSQGTVRDSGNTIY
TRBJ2-7	TRBV2	ASKGIGGSYEQY
TRBJ2-3	TRBV6-5	ASSYSRGADTQY
TRBJ1-5	TRBV7-9	AVGRNNQPQH
TRBJ2-2	TRBV5-1	ASSPYSGGAAGELF
TRBJ2-1	TRBV15	ATSGASNWPSGEHEQF
TRBJ2-7	TRBV11-2	ASSPVSYEQY
TRBJ1-2	TRBV14	ASSQDFGGWSYGYT
TRBJ2-4	TRBV4-2	ASSQASMGAKNIQY
TRBJ1-2	TRBV28	ASSLVPRTVNYGYT
TRBJ1-6	TRBV11-1	ASGRSSYNSPLH
TRBJ1-5	TRBV19	ASSSRLNQPQH
TRBJ2-1	TRBV24-1	ATSARFSYNEQF
TRBJ1-2	TRBV5-1	ASSWGRRDIYGYT
TRBJ2-2	TRBV27	APQRGGPIGELF
TRBJ2-5	TRBV29-1	SVERDRGLGGTQY
TRBJ1-5	TRBV28	ASSPGTGGRVPQH
TRBJ1-2	TRBV29-1	SARTGGANYGYT
TRBJ2-1	TRBV18	ASSQGQGEYNEQF
TRBJ2-3	TRBV4-1	ASSPGNTDTQY
TRBJ1-5	TRBV15	ATSRTSNQPQH
TRBJ2-4	TRBV4-2	ASSQDHKDNIQY
TRBJ1-1	TRBV6-6	ASSPYLGTEAF
TRBJ2-3	TRBV6-4	ASSDSGGADTQY
TRBJ2-5	TRBV7-2	ASSFSSEVGTQY
TRBJ2-1	TRBV12-5	ASGLGRPGTGNNEQF
TRBJ1-1	TRBV11-2	ASRRLQGMNTEAF
TRBJ1-1	TRBV7-9	ASSPSTGVNTEAF
TRBJ2-7	TRBV27	ASSPGVTYEQY
TRBJ1-6	TRBV28	ASRPDGNSPLH
TRBJ2-2	TRBV6-2/TRBV6-3	ASSYSTGVTGELF
TRBJ1-5	TRBV10-3	AISETDLVQPQH
TRBJ1-5	TRBV15	ATSRGTEYQPQH
TRBJ1-5	TRBV10-2	ASSGTGTGGDQPQH
TRBJ2-7	TRBV5-5	ASSLEYYEQY
TRBJ1-5	TRBV28	ASRAYSNQPQH
TRBJ2-5	TRBV19	ASSMRFQETQY
TRBJ1-2	TRBV4-1	ASSQEGRAVHGYT
TRBJ2-1	TRBV5-1	ASSLGQPSSYNEQF
TRBJ2-3	TRBV19	ASSTIAGDTDTQY
TRBJ2-7	TRBV19	ASSIRAGGGLAQREQY
TRBJ2-2	TRBV9	ASSPSLRSGAINTGELF
TRBJ2-3	TRBV19	ASTPTSSSTDTQY
TRBJ1-5	TRBV12-3/TRBV12-4	ASSFKGDQPQH
TRBJ2-1	TRBV18	ASSPIRDSSYNEQF
TRBJ2-5	TRBV6-6	ASSYAVEKGGTQY
TRBJ2-7	TRBV5-1	ASSLEGLAGIYEQY
TRBJ2-1	TRBV2	ASRLAGEQF